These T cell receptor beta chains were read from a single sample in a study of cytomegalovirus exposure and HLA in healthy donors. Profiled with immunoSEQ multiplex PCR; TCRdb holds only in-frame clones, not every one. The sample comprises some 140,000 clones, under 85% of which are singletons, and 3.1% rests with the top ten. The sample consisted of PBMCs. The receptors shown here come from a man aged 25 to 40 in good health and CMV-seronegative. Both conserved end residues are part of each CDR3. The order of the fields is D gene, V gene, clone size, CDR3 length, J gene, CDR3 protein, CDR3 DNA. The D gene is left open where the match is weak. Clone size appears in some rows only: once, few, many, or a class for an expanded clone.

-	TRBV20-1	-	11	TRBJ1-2	CSARLLDGYTF	TGCAGTGCTAGGCTTTTAGATGGCTACACCTTC
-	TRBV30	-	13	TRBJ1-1	CAWDAGYNTEAFF	TGTGCCTGGGACGCGGGGTACAACACTGAAGCTTTCTTT
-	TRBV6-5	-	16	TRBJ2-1	CASSYEWESSYNEQFF	TGTGCCAGCAGTTACGAGTGGGAGAGCTCCTACAATGAGCAGTTCTTC
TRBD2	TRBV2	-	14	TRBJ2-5	CASSGEAGGETQYF	TGTGCCAGCAGCGGCGAGGCGGGAGGGGAGACCCAGTACTTC
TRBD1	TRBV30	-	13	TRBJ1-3	CAWSVQDRGTIYF	TGTGCCTGGAGTGTACAAGACAGGGGCACCATATATTTT
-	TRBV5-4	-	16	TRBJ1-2	CASSFQGSGLNYGYTF	TGTGCCAGCAGCTTTCAAGGTAGCGGCCTTAACTATGGCTACACCTTC
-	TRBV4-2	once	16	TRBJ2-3	CASSQDRGGGTDTQYF	TGTGCCAGCAGCCAAGATCGGGGCGGGGGCACAGATACGCAGTATTTT
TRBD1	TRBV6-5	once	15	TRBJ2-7	CASSVDRGHLHEQYF	TGTGCCAGCAGTGTTGACAGGGGGCACTTACACGAGCAGTACTTC
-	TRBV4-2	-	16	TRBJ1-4	CASSLYPGGGYEKLFF	TGTGCCAGCAGCCTTTATCCGGGCGGAGGGTATGAAAAACTGTTTTTT
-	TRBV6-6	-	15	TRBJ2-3	CASSYSSGSTDTQYF	TGTGCCAGCAGTTACTCGTCGGGGAGCACAGATACGCAGTATTTT
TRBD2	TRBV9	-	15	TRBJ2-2	CASSLGGANTGELFF	TGTGCCAGCAGCCTCGGGGGGGCCAACACCGGGGAGCTGTTTTTT
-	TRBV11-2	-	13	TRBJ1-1	CASSLIRLAEAFF	TGTGCCAGCAGCTTAATCCGGTTGGCTGAAGCTTTCTTT
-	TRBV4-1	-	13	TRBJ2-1	CASSQDPEVWQFF	TGCGCCAGCAGCCAAGATCCGGAGGTGTGGCAGTTCTTC
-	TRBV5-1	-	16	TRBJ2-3	CASSFQGGPSTDTQYF	TGCGCCAGCAGCTTCCAAGGGGGTCCCAGCACAGATACGCAGTATTTT
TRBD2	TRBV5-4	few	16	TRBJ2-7	CASSKYSGQSSYEQYF	TGTGCCAGCAGCAAGTATAGCGGGCAGAGCTCCTACGAGCAGTACTTC
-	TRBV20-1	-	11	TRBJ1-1	CSASSPTEAFF	TGCAGTGCCTCAAGCCCGACTGAAGCTTTCTTT
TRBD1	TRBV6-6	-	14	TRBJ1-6	CASRDRGGSSPLHF	TGTGCCAGCAGAGACAGGGGGGGTTCTTCACCCCTCCACTTT
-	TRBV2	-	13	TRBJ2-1	CASSPGTYNEQFF	TGTGCCAGCAGTCCCGGGACTTACAATGAGCAGTTCTTC
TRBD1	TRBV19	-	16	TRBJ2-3	CASSRDRGSPTDTQYF	TGTGCCAGTAGTAGGGACAGGGGGTCGCCCACAGATACGCAGTATTTT
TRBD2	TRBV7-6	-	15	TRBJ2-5	CASEQGLALLGTQYF	TGTGCCAGCGAGCAGGGACTAGCGCTTCTCGGGACCCAGTACTTC
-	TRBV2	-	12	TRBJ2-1	CASTEVYNEQFF	TGTGCCAGCACGGAGGTTTACAATGAGCAGTTCTTC
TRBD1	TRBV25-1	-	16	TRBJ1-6	CASSEYGGGDNSPLHF	TGTGCCAGCAGTGAATATGGAGGGGGCGATAATTCACCCCTCCACTTT
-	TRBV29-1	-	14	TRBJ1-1	CSVEGIQGNTEAFF	TGCAGCGTTGAAGGTATCCAGGGGAACACTGAAGCTTTCTTT
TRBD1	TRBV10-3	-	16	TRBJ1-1	CAISESRQGENTEAFF	TGTGCCATCAGTGAGTCAAGACAGGGGGAGAACACTGAAGCTTTCTTT
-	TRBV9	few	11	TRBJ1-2	CASSTDGGYTF	TGTGCCAGCAGCACAGATGGAGGCTACACCTTC
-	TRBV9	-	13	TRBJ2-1	CASSVGADNEQFF	TGTGCCAGCAGCGTAGGGGCAGACAATGAGCAGTTCTTC
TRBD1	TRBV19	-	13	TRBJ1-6	CATSGQANSPLHF	TGTGCCACTTCCGGACAGGCTAATTCACCCCTCCACTTT
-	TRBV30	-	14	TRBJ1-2	CAGGAEPGGAGYTF	TGTGCCGGGGGAGCGGAGCCCGGGGGGGCTGGCTACACCTTC
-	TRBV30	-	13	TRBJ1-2	CAWSDYGNYGYTF	TGTGCCTGGAGTGACTATGGTAACTATGGCTACACCTTC
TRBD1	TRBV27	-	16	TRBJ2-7	CASSSQKSGTAYEQYF	TGTGCCAGCAGTTCCCAAAAATCCGGGACAGCTTACGAGCAGTACTTC
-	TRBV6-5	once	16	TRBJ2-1	CASSYSDQGLRGEQFF	TGTGCCAGCAGTTACTCGGATCAGGGGCTCCGGGGTGAGCAGTTCTTC
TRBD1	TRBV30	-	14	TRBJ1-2	CAWSLGTGPYGYTF	TGTGCCTGGAGTCTTGGGACAGGACCCTATGGCTACACCTTC
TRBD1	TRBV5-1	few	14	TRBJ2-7	CASTPAFTGGEQYF	TGCGCCAGCACTCCAGCCTTTACAGGGGGCGAGCAGTACTTC
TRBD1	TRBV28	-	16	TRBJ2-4	CASSFSPGQVRNIQYF	TGTGCCAGCAGTTTCTCCCCGGGACAGGTTCGAAACATTCAGTACTTC
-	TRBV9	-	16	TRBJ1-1	CASSVLPGHPTTEAFF	TGTGCCAGCAGCGTCCTACCGGGACACCCAACCACTGAAGCTTTCTTT
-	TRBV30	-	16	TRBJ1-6	CAWSGQQTFRSSPLHF	TGTGCCTGGAGTGGACAGCAGACATTCCGTAGCTCACCCCTCCACTTT
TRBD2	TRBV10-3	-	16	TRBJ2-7	CAISGQGGLNSYEQYF	TGTGCCATCAGTGGTCAGGGAGGGCTCAACTCCTACGAGCAGTACTTC